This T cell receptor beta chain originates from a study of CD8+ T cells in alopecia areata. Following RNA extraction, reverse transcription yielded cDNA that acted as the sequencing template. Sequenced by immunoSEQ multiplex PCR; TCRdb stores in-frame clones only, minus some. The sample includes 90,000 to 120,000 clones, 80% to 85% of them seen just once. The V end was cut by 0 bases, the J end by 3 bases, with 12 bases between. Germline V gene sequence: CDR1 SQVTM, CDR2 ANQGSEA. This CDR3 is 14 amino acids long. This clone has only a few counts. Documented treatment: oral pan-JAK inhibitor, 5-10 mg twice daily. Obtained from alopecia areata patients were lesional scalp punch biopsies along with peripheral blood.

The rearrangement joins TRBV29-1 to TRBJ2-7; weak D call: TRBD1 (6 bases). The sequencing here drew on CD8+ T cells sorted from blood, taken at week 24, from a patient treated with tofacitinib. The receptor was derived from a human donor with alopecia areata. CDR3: CSVEDGQGRYEQYF. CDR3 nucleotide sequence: TGCAGCGTTGAAGATGGGCAGGGGCGCTACGAGCAGTACTTC.